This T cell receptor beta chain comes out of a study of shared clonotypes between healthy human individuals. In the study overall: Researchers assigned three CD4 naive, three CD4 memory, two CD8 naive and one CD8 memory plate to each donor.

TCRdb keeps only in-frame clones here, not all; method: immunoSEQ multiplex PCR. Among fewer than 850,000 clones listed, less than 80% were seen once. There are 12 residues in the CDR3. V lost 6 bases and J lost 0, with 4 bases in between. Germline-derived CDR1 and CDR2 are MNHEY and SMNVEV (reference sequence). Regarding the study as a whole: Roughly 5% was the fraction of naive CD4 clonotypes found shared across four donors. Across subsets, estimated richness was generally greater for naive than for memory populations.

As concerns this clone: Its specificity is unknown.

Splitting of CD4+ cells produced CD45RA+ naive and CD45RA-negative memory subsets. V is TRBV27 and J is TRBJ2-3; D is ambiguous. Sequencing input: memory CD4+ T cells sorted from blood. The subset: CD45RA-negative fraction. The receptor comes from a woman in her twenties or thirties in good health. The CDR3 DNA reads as TGTGCCAGCAGCAAAAGCACAGATACGCAGTATTTT. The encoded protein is CASSKSTDTQYF.